The 15 T cell receptor beta chains listed next were all sequenced from one sample in a study of spatial heterogeneity in lung cancer. General study results and limits: Expanded alpha and beta TCR counts within tumors tracked tumor mutation counts.

These receptors have no identified antigens. Described time point: sample taken at primary tumor resection. One entry per CDR3 protein results from TCRdb running MiXCR on the 5' RACE reads. The top ten clones hold about 9.5% of a sample with approximately 6,700 distinct CDR3 sequences, 1% to 1.5% of them seen once. Sequenced here: lung tumor tissue, sampled at surgery. These receptors were obtained from a male donor with early-stage non-small cell lung cancer.

This clonotype was recorded at least ten times. The chain employs TRBV25-1 and TRBJ1-2; TRBD1 is a possible D gene (5 bases). CDR1 and CDR2 (germline): MGHDK, SYGVNS. V was clipped by 5 bases and J by 1 base, with 11 bases between them. This CDR3 has 14 residues. The CDR3 DNA reads TGTGCCAGCAGTCCCCGGCAGGGTAACTATGGCTACACCTTC. It yields the protein CASSPRQGNYGYTF.

This clonotype was counted at least ten times. The chain is built from TRBV20-1 and TRBJ1-2, with unresolved D. The CDR3 extends over 11 amino acids. V lost 5 bases to trimming and J lost 9 bases, with 13 bases between them. Germline loops: CDR1 DFQATT, CDR2 SNEGSKA (reference sequence). CDR3 protein: CSAPKGKSYTF. In nucleotides, the CDR3 is TGCAGTGCTCCAAAAGGGAAGAGCTACACCTTC.

The sample holds many counts of this clonotype. V gene TRBV6-1 combines with J gene TRBJ2-2; TRBD2 agrees at 7 bases. The CDR3 consists of 16 residues. The ends lost 5 bases at V and 4 bases at J; junction bases unmatched: 10. Germline loops: CDR1 MNHNS, CDR2 SASEGT. The CDR3 DNA follows: TGTGCCAGCAGTTATACTAGCGCCCTCGGCACCGGGGAGCTGTTTTTT. Translated, it gives CASSYTSALGTGELFF.

This clonotype ranks as medium-sized. V usage is TRBV10-1 and J usage is TRBJ2-7; either TRBD1 or TRBD2 may fit D (5 bases each). V was pared by 4 bases and J by 4 bases, with 14 bases between. In germline, CDR1 is WNHNN, CDR2 SYGVQD (reference sequence). The CDR3 loop spans 14 amino acids. The CDR3 spells CASSGKGRLYEQYF. The CDR3, as DNA: TGCGCCAGCAGTGGAAAGGGGAGATTATACGAGCAGTACTTC.

This clonotype is medium-sized. The J gene is TRBJ2-3, the V gene TRBV25-1; the match to TRBD1 covers 8 bases. CDR1 and CDR2 (germline): MGHDK, SYGVNS. The CDR3 length is 15 residues. The ends lost 3 bases at V and 5 bases at J; junction bases unmatched: 7. CDR3 sequence (DNA): TGTGCCAGCAGTGATGCCGGCAGGGGGCAAGATACGCAGTATTTT. It translates to CASSDAGRGQDTQYF.

This clonotype was seen many times. A much larger clone differs by one base, so this may be a read error. The chain links TRBV5-1 to TRBJ2-7, with a tentative D call TRBD2 (6 bases). CDR3 length: 12 residues. Germline V gives CDR1 SGHRS, CDR2 YFSETQ. The germline V and J ends were trimmed by 3 bases and 5 bases, with 9 bases remaining between them. The CDR3 loop is CASSSCGNEQYF. The CDR3 nucleotides read TGCGCCAGCAGCTCTTGCGGGAACGAGCAGTACTTC.

This clonotype was detected many times. The chain joins TRBV6-5 to TRBJ2-1; TRBD1 might be the D (5 bases). Germline values: CDR1 MNHEY, CDR2 SVGAGI. V dropped 0 bases and J dropped 1 base, with 19 bases sitting between them. The CDR3 covers 19 residues. The CDR3 sequence is CASSYSPGRVLLSYNEQFF. The CDR3 DNA follows: TGTGCCAGCAGTTACTCCCCGGGCAGGGTGCTCCTTTCCTACAATGAGCAGTTCTTC.

This clonotype was counted ten times or more. The chain carries TRBV12-3 or TRBV12-4 and TRBJ2-7, with TRBD2 matching over 11 bases. V was clipped by 5 bases and J by 7 bases; unmatched bases: 7. The CDR3 has 14 amino acids. This CDR3 reads CASSLTSGGIEQYF. For the CDR3, the DNA is TGTGCCAGCAGTCTAACTAGCGGGGGAATTGAGCAGTACTTC.

The rearrangement links TRBV19 to TRBJ1-2; 10 positions agree with TRBD1. J lost 8 bases, V lost 5 bases, and 2 bases had no gene match. Germline assignment: CDR1 LNHDA and CDR2 SQIVND (reference sequence). The CDR3 runs to 12 residues. The CDR3 loop is CASSGQGDGYTF. DNA for the CDR3: TGTGCCAGTAGTGGACAGGGGGACGGCTACACCTTC.

This clonotype was recorded many times. This rearrangement joins TRBV6-5 to TRBJ2-1; 12 positions agree with TRBD2. The germline V gene has CDR1 MNHEY and CDR2 SVGAGI. Losses at the gene ends were 2 bases for V and 7 bases for J; bases not matched to a gene: 9. CDR3 length: 17 amino acids. The CDR3 reads CASSYTRLAGEGNEQFF. Here the CDR3 DNA reads TGTGCCAGCAGTTACACGAGACTAGCGGGAGAAGGGAATGAGCAGTTCTTC.

By sample share, this clonotype is medium-sized. V and J are TRBV6-2 or TRBV6-3 and TRBJ1-5; maybe TRBD1 (5 bases). Trimming pared 5 bases from V and 7 bases from J, leaving 18 bases between. Germline CDR1 is MNHEY and CDR2 is SVGEGT. The CDR3 length is 15 residues. In nucleotides, the CDR3 is TGTGCCAGCAGTGACGATAGGGGTGTGGGGCAGCCCCAGCATTTT. Residues: CASSDDRGVGQPQHF.

There are many counts of this clonotype. This sequence joins TRBV5-4 and TRBJ2-7; D gene unclear. Germline V lookup: CDR1 SGHNT, CDR2 YYREEE (reference sequence). The V end lost 0 bases, the J end lost 6 bases, and 10 bases lay between the germline ends. The length of the CDR3 is 13 residues. This CDR3 reads CASSLVRTGEQYF. The CDR3 bases are TGTGCCAGCAGCTTGGTTAGAACGGGCGAGCAGTACTTC.

The table lists this clonotype with many counts. The chain carries TRBV6-1 and TRBJ1-2, with D maybe TRBD1 (5 bases). In germline, CDR1 is MNHNS, CDR2 SASEGT. Trimming took off 3 bases at V and 5 bases at J, with 13 bases between the two ends. CDR3 size: 14 residues. The CDR3 DNA reads as TGTGCCAGCAGTGATGGGACGGACACATATGGCTACACCTTC. Protein sequence: CASSDGTDTYGYTF.

By proportion, this clonotype is medium-sized. V gene TRBV7-3 combines with J gene TRBJ2-5; 10 nucleotides align to TRBD2. Germline-derived CDR1 and CDR2 are SGHTA and FQGTGA. The CDR3 has 15 amino acids. V gave up 6 bases and J gave up 4 bases; unmatched junction bases: 8. CDR3 coding DNA: TGTGCCAGCAGTTTTAGCGGGGGGATAGTAGAGACCCAGTACTTC. As protein: CASSFSGGIVETQYF.

This clonotype was recorded at least ten times. The chain has TRBV6-1 and TRBJ1-4, with D unresolved. The germline V and J ends were trimmed by 1 base and 9 bases, with 15 bases remaining between them. The CDR3 extends over 15 amino acids. Germline values: CDR1 MNHNS, CDR2 SASEGT. The CDR3 DNA sequence: TGTGCCAGCAGTGAAGGGACCTTAGGACGCCAAAAACTGTTTTTT. Protein product: CASSEGTLGRQKLFF.